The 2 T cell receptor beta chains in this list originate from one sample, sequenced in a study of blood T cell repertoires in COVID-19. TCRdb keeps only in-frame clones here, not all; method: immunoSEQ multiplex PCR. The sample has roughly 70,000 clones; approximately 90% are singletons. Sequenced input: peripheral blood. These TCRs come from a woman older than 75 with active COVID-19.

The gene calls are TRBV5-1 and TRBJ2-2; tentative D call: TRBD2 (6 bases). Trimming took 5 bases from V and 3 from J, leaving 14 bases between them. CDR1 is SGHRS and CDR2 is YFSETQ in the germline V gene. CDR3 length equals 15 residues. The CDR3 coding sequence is TGCGCCAGCAGACCCGGGACTTTTGACACCGGGGAGCTGTTTTTT. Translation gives CASRPGTFDTGELFF.

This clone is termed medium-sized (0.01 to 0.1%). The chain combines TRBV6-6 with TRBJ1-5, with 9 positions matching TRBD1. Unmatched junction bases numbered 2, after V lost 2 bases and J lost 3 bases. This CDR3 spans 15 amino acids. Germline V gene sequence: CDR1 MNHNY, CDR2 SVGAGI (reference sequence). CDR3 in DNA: TGTGCCAGCAGTTACACAGGGGGCGTCAATCAGCCCCAGCATTTT. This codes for CASSYTGGVNQPQHF.